One and the same sample provided the 26 T cell receptor beta chains below, sequenced in a study of OX40 agonist ivuxolimab in advanced cancers. Sequencing was performed with immunoSEQ multiplex PCR; in TCRdb, only in-frame clones are kept and a portion is missing. The sample includes some 87,000 clones, 70% to 90% of them seen just once. The source was CD4+ or CD8+ T cells sorted from blood, collected in a trial of the OX40 agonist ivuxolimab. The receptors derive from an adult with an advanced solid tumor such as melanoma, head and neck, liver or kidney cancer.

This chain connects TRBV29-1 to TRBJ1-5; weak D call: TRBD1 (5 bases). Trimming pared 6 bases from V and 2 bases from J, leaving 11 bases between. The CDR3 is 13 residues long. The germline CDR1 and CDR2 sequences are SQVTM and ANQGSEA. Here the CDR3 DNA reads TGCAGCGTCGCGTTGGGGGGCAATCAGCCCCAGCATTTT. Translated, it gives CSVALGGNQPQHF.

The V gene is TRBV28, the J gene TRBJ1-4, with D unresolved. The CDR3 has 14 amino acids. Germline V gene data show CDR1 as MDHEN and CDR2 as SYDVKM. Between the trimmed V and J ends, which lost 6 bases and 1 base, there was a span of 9 bases. CDR3 sequence reads: CASRWPGTNEKLFF. The CDR3 bases are TGTGCCAGCAGATGGCCCGGAACTAATGAAAAACTGTTTTTT.

The chain carries TRBV14 and TRBJ2-3; 8 positions agree with TRBD1. Germline V gives CDR1 SGHDN, CDR2 FVKESK. CDR3 length: 16 residues. Trimming removed 0 bases from V and 0 bases from J; junction bases left unmatched: 2. CDR3 nucleotides: TGTGCCAGCAGCCAAGAAGGACAGGGCAGCACAGATACGCAGTATTTT. Translated: CASSQEGQGSTDTQYF.

This chain connects TRBV10-3 to TRBJ2-1; 7 bases agree with TRBD2. CDR3 length equals 14 residues. Per the germline V gene, CDR1 is ENHRY and CDR2 is SYGVKD. V shed 7 bases, J shed 2 bases, and the junction held 5 bases outside the gene matches. The DNA for the CDR3 is TGTGCCATCACGGCTAGCGGTACCTACAATGAGCAGTTCTTC. Encoded protein: CAITASGTYNEQFF.

The V and J genes are TRBV19 and TRBJ1-2, with 10 bases that match TRBD1. J was trimmed by 7 bases and V by 5 bases; bases with no gene match: 7. The CDR3 is 14 amino acids. Germline assignment: CDR1 LNHDA and CDR2 SQIVND (reference sequence). CDR3: CASSPGQGRGGYTF. DNA of the CDR3: TGTGCCAGTAGTCCGGGACAGGGGAGAGGTGGCTACACCTTC.

The chain combines TRBV19 with TRBJ1-2; D is unclear. Germline CDR1 reads LNHDA; CDR2 reads SQIVND (reference sequence). With 7 bases removed from V and 4 bases from J, the gap between germline ends came to 19 bases. The CDR3 is 15 amino acids. In nucleotides, the CDR3 is TGTGCCAGTACTCCTCGGGAGACCGGCCGCTATGGCTACACCTTC. This encodes CASTPRETGRYGYTF.

The CDR3 protein is CAWRRTGGNNEQFF. The CDR3 DNA is TGTGCCTGGAGAAGGACAGGGGGAAACAATGAGCAGTTCTTC. The chain carries TRBV30 and TRBJ2-1; 10 bases match TRBD1. The CDR3 loop spans 14 amino acids. J gave up 5 bases and V 3 bases, and 4 bases lay outside the gene matches. Germline V CDR1 and CDR2: GTSNPN, SVGIG (reference sequence).

The rearrangement uses TRBV5-8 and TRBJ1-2, with D possibly TRBD1 on 5 matching bases. V lost 4 bases, J lost 8 bases, and 24 bases lay in between. Germline V gene sequence: CDR1 SGHTS, CDR2 YDEGEE. The CDR3 runs to 16 residues. The CDR3 sequence: CASSPTGEYRVKGYTF. For the CDR3, the DNA is TGTGCCAGCAGCCCTACGGGGGAATACCGGGTTAAGGGCTACACCTTC. Looking up the rest from reference TRBV5-8 and TRBJ1-2 gives the full variable domain: EAGVTQSPTHLIKTRGQQATLRCSPISGHTSVYWYQQALGLGLQFLLWYDEGEERNRGNFPPRFSGRQFPNYSSELNVNALELEDSALYLCASSPTGEYRVKGYTFGSGTRLTVV.

This chain links TRBV11-2 with TRBJ1-1, with D unresolved. The CDR3 has 13 amino acids. From germline, CDR1 is SGHAT and CDR2 FQNNGV. V was shortened by 2 bases and J by 2 bases, with 6 bases between the two germline ends. CDR3 coding DNA: TGTGCCAGCAGCTTAAAACCCAACACTGAAGCTTTCTTT. Its translation: CASSLKPNTEAFF.

The rearrangement links TRBV25-1 to TRBJ2-3; D is uncertain. The length of the CDR3 is 17 residues. Trimming removed 2 bases at V and 1 base at J, with 16 bases between. Germline V gives CDR1 MGHDK, CDR2 SYGVNS. The CDR3 DNA is TGTGCCAGCAGTGAAGACTGGATTAGGGCTGGCACAGATACGCAGTATTTT. The encoded protein is CASSEDWIRAGTDTQYF.

The chain has TRBV7-9 and TRBJ2-3; 13 bases match TRBD2. The V and J ends lost 5 bases and 1 base, in that order; junction bases with no gene match: 12. The germline gives CDR1 SEHNR, CDR2 FQNEAQ (reference sequence). The CDR3 extends over 19 amino acids. The CDR3 coding sequence is TGTGCCAGCAGCGCACCTAGGGGGACTAGCGGGATCCGCACAGATACGCAGTATTTT. Its protein product is CASSAPRGTSGIRTDTQYF.

This sequence joins TRBV5-1 and TRBJ1-1; TRBD1 is a possible D gene (6 bases). This CDR3 contains 14 residues. Deletions cut 0 bases from V and 2 bases from J, with 8 bases between. The germline V gene has CDR1 SGHRS and CDR2 YFSETQ. This CDR3 is CASSLGTENTEAFF. CDR3 nucleotide sequence: TGCGCCAGCAGCTTGGGGACAGAAAACACTGAAGCTTTCTTT. Based on the CDR3 plus reference TRBV5-1 and TRBJ1-1, the full variable domain is KAGVTQTPRYLIKTRGQQVTLSCSPISGHRSVSWYQQTPGQGLQFLFEYFSETQRNKGNFPGRFSGRQFSNSRSEMNVSTLELGDSALYLCASSLGTENTEAFFGQGTRLTVV.

The chain links TRBV4-1 to TRBJ2-3; 13 nucleotides match TRBD2. Trimming at V came to 2 bases and at J to 4 bases, leaving 3 bases not matched to a gene. CDR3 length: 16 residues. Germline lookup yields CDR1 MGHRA and CDR2 YSYEKL. CDR3 in DNA: TGCGCCAGCAGCCAAAAAGGACTAGCGGGGGCAGATACGCAGTATTTT. Protein sequence: CASSQKGLAGADTQYF.

The chain has TRBV5-4 and TRBJ2-2; D not resolved. CDR1 is SGHNT, CDR2 YYREEE, per germline (reference sequence). V shed 3 bases and J shed 6 bases, with 21 bases lying between them. CDR3 length: 17 residues. DNA of the CDR3: TGTGCCAGCAGCTCGGCTAAACGGGCGGCTGTCTCCGGGGAGCTGTTTTTT. Translated, it gives CASSSAKRAAVSGELFF. The variable domain in full, with the rest retrieved from reference TRBV5-4 and TRBJ2-2, is ETGVTQSPTHLIKTRGQQVTLRCSSQSGHNTVSWYQQALGQGPQFIFQYYREEENGRGNFPPRFSGLQFPNYSSELNVNALELDDSALYLCASSSAKRAAVSGELFFGEGSRLTVL.

This chain joins TRBV4-1 and TRBJ2-7; 9 nucleotides align to TRBD1. CDR3 length: 15 amino acids. With 4 bases clipped from V and 4 bases from J, the junction kept 8 bases outside the gene matches. Germline lookup yields CDR1 MGHRA and CDR2 YSYEKL. CDR3 in DNA: TGCGCCAGCAGCCCCCTATCAGGACAGGGGTACGAGCAGTACTTC. Protein product: CASSPLSGQGYEQYF.

This chain uses TRBV27 with TRBJ2-3, with 9 bases identical to TRBD2. Germline loops: CDR1 MNHEY, CDR2 SMNVEV (reference sequence). Trimming removed 0 bases from V and 3 bases from J; junction bases left unmatched: 7. The CDR3 has 17 residues. The CDR3 protein is CASSLSFASGKTDTQYF. The CDR3, as DNA: TGTGCCAGCAGTTTATCTTTCGCTAGCGGGAAGACAGATACGCAGTATTTT.

The rearrangement joins TRBV19 to TRBJ1-5; 8 bases are shared with TRBD1. The germline V gene has CDR1 LNHDA and CDR2 SQIVND (reference sequence). Germline trimming cut 1 base from V and 4 bases from J; bases unmatched to any gene: 9. The CDR3 has 17 residues. Here the CDR3 DNA reads TGTGCCAGTAGTATAGGTCAGCACAGGGGGTTTAATCAGCCCCAGCATTTT. It yields the protein CASSIGQHRGFNQPQHF.

The V gene is TRBV18, the J gene TRBJ2-2; the D gene is possibly TRBD1 (5 bases). The ends were cut back, 8 bases at V and 5 bases at J, with 12 bases in the middle. This CDR3 is 13 amino acids long. Germline lookup yields CDR1 KGHSH and CDR2 LQKENI. The CDR3 region has the DNA TGTGCCAGCGCTTTCAGGGTTACCGGGGAGCTGTTTTTT. This gives the protein CASAFRVTGELFF.

This clone was counted between two and nine times. V gene TRBV13 combines with J gene TRBJ1-1; possible D gene TRBD1, 5 bases. V was cut by 5 bases and J by 5 bases, with 15 bases left in between. Looked up from germline, CDR1 is PRHDT and CDR2 is FYEKMQ (reference sequence). The CDR3 consists of 14 residues. The CDR3 region has the DNA TGTGCCAGCAGCCTGTCGGGAGGGGTAACTGAAGCTTTCTTT. Its translation: CASSLSGGVTEAFF.

This clone is a singleton in its sample. The chain uses TRBV18 and TRBJ1-2; D call uncertain. Trimming took 6 bases from V and 4 from J, leaving 12 bases between them. This CDR3 comprises 13 residues. CDR1 is KGHSH, CDR2 LQKENI, per germline. CDR3 sequence reads: CASSLGEAYGYTF. CDR3 in DNA: TGTGCCAGCTCTCTCGGGGAGGCCTATGGCTACACCTTC.

V gene TRBV7-2 combines with J gene TRBJ2-5; no reliable D call. Trimming removed 2 bases from V and 0 bases from J, with 4 bases in between. Germline V lookup: CDR1 SGHTA, CDR2 FQGNSA. CDR3 size: 13 residues. In nucleotides, the CDR3 is TGTGCCAGCAGCTTATACTACCAAGAGACCCAGTACTTC. This sequence encodes CASSLYYQETQYF.

The CDR3 DNA is TGTGCCAGCAGCTCGGACTGGAATGAGCAGTTCTTC. Its protein is CASSSDWNEQFF. V gene TRBV7-9 combines with J gene TRBJ2-1, with D perhaps matching TRBD2 (5 bases). Between the trimmed V and J ends, which lost 4 bases and 7 bases, there was a span of 8 bases. The CDR3 is made up of 12 amino acids. Germline CDR1 reads SEHNR; CDR2 reads FQNEAQ (reference sequence).

The rearrangement uses TRBV5-1 and TRBJ2-1, with 8 nucleotides matching TRBD1. The germline gives CDR1 SGHRS, CDR2 YFSETQ. The length of the CDR3 is 16 residues. J gave up 4 bases and V 4 bases, and 10 bases lay outside the gene matches. As DNA, the CDR3 is TGCGCCAGCAGCAGTGGACAGGGTGGGTCTTACAATGAGCAGTTCTTC. It is translated as CASSSGQGGSYNEQFF. Using reference TRBV5-1 and TRBJ2-1 for the parts outside the CDR3, the full variable domain is KAGVTQTPRYLIKTRGQQVTLSCSPISGHRSVSWYQQTPGQGLQFLFEYFSETQRNKGNFPGRFSGRQFSNSRSEMNVSTLELGDSALYLCASSSGQGGSYNEQFFGPGTRLTVL.

Only a few counts were recorded for this clone. Other DNA sequences from this sample encode an identical CDR3 as well. This chain uses TRBV2 with TRBJ2-3, with 8 bases lining up with TRBD2. The CDR3 loop spans 16 amino acids. Trimming took 2 bases from V and 4 from J; bases not matched to a gene: 8. Germline lookup yields CDR1 SNHLY and CDR2 FYNNEI. In nucleotides, the CDR3 is TGTGCCAGCAGTGAAAGGGCCAGCGGGGGTTCAGATACGCAGTATTTT. It codes for CASSERASGGSDTQYF.

The chain recombines TRBV28 with TRBJ2-7, with D perhaps TRBD1 (5 bases). Germline values: CDR1 MDHEN, CDR2 SYDVKM. CDR3 size: 13 residues. V lost 7 bases, J lost 3 bases, and 13 bases lay in between. The CDR3 DNA reads as TGTGCCAGCACCGTGGGCAGGGACTACGAGCAGTACTTC. Translation: CASTVGRDYEQYF.

The chain employs TRBV6-6 and TRBJ1-4, with 7 nucleotides matching TRBD1. The germline V gene has CDR1 MNHNY and CDR2 SVGAGI (reference sequence). V shed 5 bases and J 10 bases; nucleotides not matched to a gene: 13. The length of the CDR3 is 15 residues. CDR3 region: CASSPEAGGSRKLFF. CDR3 bases: TGTGCCAGCAGTCCGGAGGCAGGGGGATCGAGAAAACTGTTTTTT.